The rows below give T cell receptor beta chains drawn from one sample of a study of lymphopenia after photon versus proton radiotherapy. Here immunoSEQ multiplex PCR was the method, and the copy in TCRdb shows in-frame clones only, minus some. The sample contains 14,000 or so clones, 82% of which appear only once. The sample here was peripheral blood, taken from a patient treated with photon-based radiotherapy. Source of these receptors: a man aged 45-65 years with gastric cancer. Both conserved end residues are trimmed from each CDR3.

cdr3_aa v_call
ASSIPGTVYEQY TRBV4-1
ASSPIDRGRREQY TRBV14
ASSLHRQETQY TRBV7-6
ASSQGPFNEQF TRBV14
ASSNAGTGNEKLF TRBV27
ASTKGTGGNQETQY TRBV19
ASMPSSYNSPLH TRBV6-4
ASSEDRGYNEQF TRBV6-1
ASGAGGGDTQY TRBV10-2
ASRRQERLNTEAF TRBV2
ASTEGAQDTQY TRBV5-1
AWSVGVAGGRETQY TRBV30
ASGTVTGTRVETQY TRBV7-6
ASSDQGQIMNTEAF TRBV27
ASSYSPNYGYT TRBV6-6
ASSRDRAYSYEQY TRBV11-1
ASSVPGLAGGLETQY TRBV5-4
ASSLNPGTSAGNTIY TRBV5-1
ATTAIDQPQH TRBV6-1
ASSSLLNQPQH TRBV6-6
ASSPRQVWDQPQH TRBV18
ASSLDRNTEAF TRBV5-1
ASSVRDSNSPLH TRBV5-1
ASSSRTENYGYT TRBV6-6
ATETPGGTEAF TRBV6-5
ASSPPSDGYT TRBV19
ASSSRNVKDRGLGYT TRBV25-1
AISERGDTQY TRBV10-3
ASSEDRVKGTDTQY TRBV7-9
ASSQSTLGPPGQPQH TRBV23-1
ASSLYLGQKETQY TRBV7-9
ASGLFRAGELF TRBV12-5
ASSLLLRGNEETQY TRBV5-4
ASSLVGNQETQY TRBV7-6
ASSFYRGGGTGELF TRBV27
ASSRQDLPQETQY TRBV19
ASSISGGSNYGYT TRBV2
AWSVSARGTDTQY TRBV30
ASSLASRGQGASEQF TRBV7-3
ASSQVSRISGNTIY TRBV4-2
ASSQLGQGGGETQY TRBV5-1
ASSLAGKNIQY TRBV7-2
ASKLEGINYEQY TRBV2